This T cell receptor beta chain was captured by sequencing in a study of T-cell reconstitution after alpha-beta-depleted transplantation in children. Preparation of the TCRbeta library was carried out with unique molecular identifiers. TCRdb passed the PCR reads through MiXCR, listing each CDR3 protein once. Of more than 150,000 distinct CDR3 sequences in the sample, less than 8% were seen once. This clonotype was detected ten times or more. V lost 7 bases, J lost 2 bases, and 15 bases lay in between. CDR1 and CDR2 (germline): SGHVS, FQNEAQ. CDR3 length equals 14 residues. This TCR derives from a human donor who donated a stem cell graft to a child with Wiskott-Aldrich syndrome. The chain joins TRBV7-8 to TRBJ2-7, with a possible D match to TRBD2 (6 bases). The sequencing here drew on PBMCs from the stem cell graft donor, taken from the stem cell graft. CDR3 residues: CASTTRREPYEQYF. The CDR3 DNA follows: TGTGCCAGCACCACTCGGCGGGAACCCTACGAGCAGTACTTC.